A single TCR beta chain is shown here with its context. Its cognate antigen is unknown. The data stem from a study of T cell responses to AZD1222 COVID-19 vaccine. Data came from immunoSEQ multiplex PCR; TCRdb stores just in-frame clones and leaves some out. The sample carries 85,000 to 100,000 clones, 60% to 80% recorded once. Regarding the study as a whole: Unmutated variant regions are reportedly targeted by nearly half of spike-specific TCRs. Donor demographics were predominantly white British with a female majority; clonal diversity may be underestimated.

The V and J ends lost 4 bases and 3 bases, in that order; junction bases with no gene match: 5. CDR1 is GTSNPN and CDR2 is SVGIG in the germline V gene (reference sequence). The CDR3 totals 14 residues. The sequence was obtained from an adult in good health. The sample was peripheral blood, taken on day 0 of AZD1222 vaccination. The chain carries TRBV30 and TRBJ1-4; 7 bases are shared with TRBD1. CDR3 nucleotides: TGTGCCTGGAACCGACAGGGAGCTAATGAAAAACTGTTTTTT. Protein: CAWNRQGANEKLFF.